The T cell receptor beta chain described here comes from a study of neurological immune-mediated disorders. This clonotype came up many times. Its antigen is as yet unknown. CDR1 and CDR2 (germline): MNHEY, SVGAGI. Losses at the gene ends were 5 bases for V and 3 bases for J; bases not matched to a gene: 10. The CDR3 loop spans 16 amino acids. Findings and limits, study-wide: TCR clonal expansion peaked in HTLV-1-associated myelopathy patients and was lowest in multiple sclerosis patients.

MiXCR, applied by TCRdb to the 5' RACE reads, yields one record per CDR3 protein. The table includes more than 30,000 distinct CDR3 sequences, 4.6% detected once. This clonotype was obtained from a man between 18 and 29 years old in good health. The chain uses TRBV6-5 and TRBJ2-3, with 8 bases that match TRBD2. The specimen sequenced was PBMCs. CDR3 amino acids: CASSPLADKTTDTQYF. CDR3 in DNA: TGTGCCAGCAGTCCACTAGCGGATAAGACGACAGATACGCAGTATTTT.